The 6 T cell receptor beta chains below all came from one sample that was sequenced in a study of early T cells in non-severe SARS-CoV-2 infection. Via MiXCR, TCRdb re-called the 5' RACE reads, giving one row per CDR3 protein. The table lists 25,000 to 30,000 distinct CDR3 sequences, more than 4% of them singletons. Sequencing was carried out using whole blood. The source is an adult who was a healthcare worker with PCR-confirmed SARS-CoV-2 infection or an uninfected control (not recorded which).

This clonotype was recorded at least ten times. V usage is TRBV27 and J usage is TRBJ1-5, with D tentatively TRBD1 (6 bases). CDR1 is MNHEY, CDR2 SMNVEV, per germline (reference sequence). This CDR3 comprises 15 residues. Trimming took off 6 bases at V and 2 bases at J, with 14 bases between the two ends. This CDR3 is CASRDGGARNQPQHF. Here the CDR3 DNA reads TGTGCCAGCAGGGATGGGGGGGCGCGCAATCAGCCCCAGCATTTT.

This chain uses TRBV7-9 with TRBJ2-1; tentatively, D is TRBD1 (6 bases). Germline V gene data show CDR1 as SEHNR and CDR2 as FQNEAQ (reference sequence). The length of the CDR3 is 14 residues. Trimming shortened V by 7 bases and J by 0 bases, and 10 bases separated the two germline ends. This CDR3 reads CASTRDNSYNEQFF. The CDR3 DNA reads as TGTGCCAGCACCCGGGACAACTCCTACAATGAGCAGTTCTTC.

This clonotype was seen many times. V is TRBV11-2 and J is TRBJ2-1; D tentatively fits TRBD1 or TRBD2 (5 bases each). The CDR3 has 13 amino acids. Germline CDR1 SGHAT, CDR2 FQNNGV. Between the trimmed V and J ends, which lost 1 base and 6 bases, there was a span of 7 bases. The CDR3 DNA reads TGTGCCAGCAGCTTAGCAGGGAGCAATGAGCAGTTCTTC. It specifies CASSLAGSNEQFF.

This clonotype was seen a handful of times. This chain uses TRBV7-9 with TRBJ1-2, with TRBD1 matching over 7 bases. V trimming: 3 bases; J trimming: 4 bases; junction bases outside the gene matches: 5. Germline values: CDR1 SEHNR, CDR2 FQNEAQ (reference sequence). This CDR3 region has 14 residues. The CDR3: CASSFNDRAYGYTF. Written as DNA, the CDR3 is TGTGCCAGCAGCTTTAACGACAGGGCCTATGGCTACACCTTC. The full variable domain, in which reference TRBV7-9 and TRBJ1-2 provide the parts outside the CDR3, is DTGVSQNPRHKITKRGQNVTFRCDPISEHNRLYWYRQTLGQGPEFLTYFQNEAQLEKSRLLSDRFSAERPKGSFSTLEIQRTEQGDSAMYLCASSFNDRAYGYTFGSGTRLTVV.

This chain links TRBV7-3 with TRBJ2-2; D ambiguous. CDR3 length: 12 amino acids. From germline, CDR1 is SGHTA and CDR2 FQGTGA. The V end lost 5 bases, the J end lost 7 bases, and 8 bases lay between the germline ends. CDR3: CASSPGVGELFF. CDR3 in DNA: TGTGCCAGCAGCCCTGGTGTCGGGGAGCTGTTTTTT.

This clonotype was seen only a few times. V gene TRBV19 combines with J gene TRBJ2-7, with a weak D call TRBD1 (7 bases). From germline, CDR1 is LNHDA and CDR2 SQIVND (reference sequence). The CDR3 covers 14 residues. Trimming stripped 5 bases from V and 4 bases from J, with 15 bases between. The CDR3 coding sequence is TGTGCCAGTAGTGCGGGACAGCCAGGATACGAGCAGTACTTC. It specifies CASSAGQPGYEQYF.